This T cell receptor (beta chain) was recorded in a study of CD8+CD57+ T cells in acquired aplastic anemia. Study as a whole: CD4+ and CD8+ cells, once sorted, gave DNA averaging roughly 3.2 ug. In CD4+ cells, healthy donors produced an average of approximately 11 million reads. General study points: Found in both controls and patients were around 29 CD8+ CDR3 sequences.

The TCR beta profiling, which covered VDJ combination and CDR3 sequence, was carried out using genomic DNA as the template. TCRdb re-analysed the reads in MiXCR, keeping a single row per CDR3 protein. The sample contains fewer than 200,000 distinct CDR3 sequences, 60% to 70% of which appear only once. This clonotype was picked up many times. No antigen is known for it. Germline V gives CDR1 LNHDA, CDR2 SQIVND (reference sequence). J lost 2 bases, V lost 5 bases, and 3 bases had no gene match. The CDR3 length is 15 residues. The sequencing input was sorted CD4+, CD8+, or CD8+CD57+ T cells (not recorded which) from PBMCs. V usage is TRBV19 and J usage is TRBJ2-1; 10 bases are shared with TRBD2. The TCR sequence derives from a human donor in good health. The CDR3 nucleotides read TGTGCCAGTAGTCGAGCGGGAGGGCCCTACAATGAGCAGTTCTTC. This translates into CASSRAGGPYNEQFF.